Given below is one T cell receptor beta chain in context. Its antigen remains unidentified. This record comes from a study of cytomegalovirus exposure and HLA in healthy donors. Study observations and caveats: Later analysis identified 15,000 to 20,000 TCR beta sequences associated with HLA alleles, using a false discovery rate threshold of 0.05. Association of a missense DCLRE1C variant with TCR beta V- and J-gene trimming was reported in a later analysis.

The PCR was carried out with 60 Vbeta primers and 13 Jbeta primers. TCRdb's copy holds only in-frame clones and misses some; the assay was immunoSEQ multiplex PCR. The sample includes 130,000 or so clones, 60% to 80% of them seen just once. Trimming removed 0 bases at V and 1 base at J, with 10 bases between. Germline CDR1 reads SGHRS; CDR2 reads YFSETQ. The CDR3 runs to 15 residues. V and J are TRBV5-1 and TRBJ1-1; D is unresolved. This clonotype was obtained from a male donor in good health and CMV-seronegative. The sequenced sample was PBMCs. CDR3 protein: CASSLGGMTNTEAFF. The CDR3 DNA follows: TGCGCCAGCAGCTTGGGAGGCATGACGAACACTGAAGCTTTCTTT. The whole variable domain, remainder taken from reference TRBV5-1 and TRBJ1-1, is KAGVTQTPRYLIKTRGQQVTLSCSPISGHRSVSWYQQTPGQGLQFLFEYFSETQRNKGNFPGRFSGRQFSNSRSEMNVSTLELGDSALYLCASSLGGMTNTEAFFGQGTRLTVV.